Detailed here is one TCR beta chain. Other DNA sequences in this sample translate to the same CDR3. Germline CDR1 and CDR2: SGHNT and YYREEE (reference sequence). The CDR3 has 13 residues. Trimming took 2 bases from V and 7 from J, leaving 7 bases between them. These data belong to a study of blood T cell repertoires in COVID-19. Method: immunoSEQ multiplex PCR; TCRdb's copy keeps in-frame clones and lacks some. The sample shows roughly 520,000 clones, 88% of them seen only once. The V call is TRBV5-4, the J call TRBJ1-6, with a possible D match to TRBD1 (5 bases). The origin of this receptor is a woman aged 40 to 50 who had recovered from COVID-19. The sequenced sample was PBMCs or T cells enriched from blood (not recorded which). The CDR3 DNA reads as TGTGCCAGCAGCTTAGACAGAAATTCACCCCTCCACTTT. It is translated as CASSLDRNSPLHF. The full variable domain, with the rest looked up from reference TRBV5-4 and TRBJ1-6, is ETGVTQSPTHLIKTRGQQVTLRCSSQSGHNTVSWYQQALGQGPQFIFQYYREEENGRGNFPPRFSGLQFPNYSSELNVNALELDDSALYLCASSLDRNSPLHFGNGTRLTVT.